The clone carrying this T cell receptor (beta chain) was found once. Libraries were prepared by immunoSEQ multiplex PCR; TCRdb keeps only in-frame clonotypes and omits some of them. In the table there are some 66,000 clones, 70% to 90% of which are singletons. The data are from a study of OX40 agonist ivuxolimab in advanced cancers. Germline CDR1 MNHNY, CDR2 SVGAGI (reference sequence). CDR3 size: 15 residues. The trim removed 5 bases at V and 1 base at J, leaving 5 bases unmatched. Autoimmune disease history or systemic immunosuppression led to patient exclusion. This chain links TRBV6-6 with TRBJ2-3, with TRBD2 identical over 8 bases. The sequencing here drew on CD4+ or CD8+ T cells sorted from blood, taken in a trial of the OX40 agonist ivuxolimab. The clonotype was recovered from an adult with an advanced solid tumor such as melanoma, head and neck, liver or kidney cancer. CDR3 in amino acids: CASSDTSGGTDTQYF. The CDR3 DNA follows: TGTGCCAGCAGTGATACTAGCGGAGGCACAGATACGCAGTATTTT.